The clone carrying this TCR beta chain occurred many times. Its antigen is still unknown. This sample was taken from a study of breast tumors, draining lymph nodes, adjacent tissues. Regarding the study as a whole: Data only fit, rather than demonstrated, lymph node origin of most tumor T cells. The data were judged consistent with most tumor T cells coming from lymph node and expanding in tumor. Tumors had less TCR diversity than lymph nodes, more than nontumor tissue. Compared with basal-like, luminal-like tumors shared significantly more repertoire with nontumor tissue.

Samples came from axillary lymph nodes draining the breast cancer. One entry per CDR3 protein results from TCRdb running MiXCR on the multiplex PCR reads. The sample yields about 150,000 distinct CDR3 sequences, around 24% seen once. CDR1 is SEHNR and CDR2 is FQNEAQ in the germline V gene (reference sequence). V gave up 8 bases and J gave up 5 bases, with 13 bases separating them. The CDR3 consists of 13 residues. The sequence was obtained from a female donor with breast cancer. Some clones in this sample may be carry-over from other donors' samples. The chain uses TRBV7-9 and TRBJ1-5, with unresolved D. Input material: axillary lymph node tissue. CDR3 loop: CASAEQLDQPQHF. Here the CDR3 DNA reads TGTGCCAGCGCGGAGCAGTTAGATCAGCCCCAGCATTTT.